Listed here are 2 T cell receptor beta chains from one sample, sequenced in a study of regulatory T cells in long-lasting Graves disease. Described time point: persistent/refractory GD, antithyroid drugs over 5 years with positive TRAb. Extracted PBMC RNA gave rise to the TCR library. HTBI primers from iRepertoire and Arm-PCR of CDR3 regions yielded the TCR beta libraries. Each CDR3 protein gets one entry after TCRdb re-called the multiplex PCR reads with MiXCR. The sample has about 400,000 distinct CDR3 sequences, 20% to 25% seen once. Specimen: peripheral blood mononuclear cells (PBMCs), collected when the disease was refractory, from a patient treated with antithyroid drugs. Receptor source: a female donor with Graves disease.

This clonotype was detected many times. This rearrangement joins TRBV29-1 to TRBJ2-4; 7 bases agree with TRBD1. J gave up 3 bases and V 5 bases, and 10 bases lay outside the gene matches. The CDR3 covers 15 residues. CDR1 and CDR2 (germline): SQVTM, ANQGSEA. The CDR3 nucleotides read TGCAGCGTTACCACAGGGGAAAACTTCAAAAACATTCAGTACTTC. This sequence encodes CSVTTGENFKNIQYF.

This chain connects TRBV19 to TRBJ2-5, with 7 bases that match TRBD2. V lost 5 bases to trimming and J lost 5 bases; unmatched junction nucleotides: 14. The CDR3 extends over 16 amino acids. The germline V gene encodes CDR1 LNHDA and CDR2 SQIVND (reference sequence). This chain's CDR3 is CASSERLAGGLETQYF. DNA of the CDR3: TGTGCCAGTAGTGAAAGACTAGCAGGAGGGCTTGAGACCCAGTACTTC.